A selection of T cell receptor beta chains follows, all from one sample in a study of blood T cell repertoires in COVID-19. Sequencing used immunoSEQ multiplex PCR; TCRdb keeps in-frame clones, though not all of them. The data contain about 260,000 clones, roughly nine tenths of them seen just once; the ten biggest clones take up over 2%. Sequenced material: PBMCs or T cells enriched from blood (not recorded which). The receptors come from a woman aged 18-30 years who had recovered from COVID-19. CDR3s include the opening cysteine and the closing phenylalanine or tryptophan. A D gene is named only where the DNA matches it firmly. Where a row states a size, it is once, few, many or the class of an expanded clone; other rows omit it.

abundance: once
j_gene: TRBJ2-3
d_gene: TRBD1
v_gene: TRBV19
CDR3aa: CATSGTGAADTQYF
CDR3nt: TGTGCCACTTCCGGGACAGGGGCAGCAGATACGCAGTATTTT

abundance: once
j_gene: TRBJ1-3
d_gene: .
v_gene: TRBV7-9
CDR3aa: CASSLVIGRKKGTIYF
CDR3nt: TGTGCCAGCAGCTTAGTAATTGGCAGGAAAAAAGGTACCATATATTTT

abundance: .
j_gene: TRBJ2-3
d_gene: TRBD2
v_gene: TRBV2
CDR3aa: CASSEWRGDITDTQYF
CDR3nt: TGTGCCAGCAGTGAATGGCGGGGGGACATCACAGATACGCAGTATTTT

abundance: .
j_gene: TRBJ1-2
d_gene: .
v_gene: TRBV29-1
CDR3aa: CSADRGTTDGGYTF
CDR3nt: TGCAGCGCAGATCGCGGGACTACCGACGGGGGCTACACCTTC

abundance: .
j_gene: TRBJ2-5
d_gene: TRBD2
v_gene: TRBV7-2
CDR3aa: CASSPGLAGFQGETQYF
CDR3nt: TGTGCCAGCAGCCCGGGACTAGCGGGGTTCCAAGGGGAGACCCAGTACTTC

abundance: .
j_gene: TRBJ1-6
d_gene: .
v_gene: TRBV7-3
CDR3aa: CASSLTLGNNSPLHF
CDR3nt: TGTGCCAGCAGCTTAACGCTCGGGAATAATTCACCCCTCCACTTT

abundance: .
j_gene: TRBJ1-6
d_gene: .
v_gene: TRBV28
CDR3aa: CASSPAGVSPLHF
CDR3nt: TGTGCCAGCAGCCCGGCGGGGGTCTCACCCCTCCACTTT

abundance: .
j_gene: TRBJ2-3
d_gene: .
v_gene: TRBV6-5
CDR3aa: CASSRGGATDTQYF
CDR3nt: TGTGCCAGCAGTCGGGGCGGGGCCACAGATACGCAGTATTTT

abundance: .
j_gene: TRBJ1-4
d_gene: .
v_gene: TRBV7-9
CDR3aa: CASSLTGGLMNEKLFF
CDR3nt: TGTGCCAGCAGCTTAACCGGGGGGCTAATGAATGAAAAACTGTTTTTT

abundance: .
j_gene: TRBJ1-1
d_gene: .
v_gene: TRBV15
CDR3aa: CATSRDYAGNTEAFF
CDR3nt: TGTGCCACCAGCAGAGATTATGCAGGGAACACTGAAGCTTTCTTT

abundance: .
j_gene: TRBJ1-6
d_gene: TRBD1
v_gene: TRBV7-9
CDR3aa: CASSGTGNSPLHF
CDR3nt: TGTGCCAGCAGCGGGACAGGAAATTCACCCCTCCACTTT

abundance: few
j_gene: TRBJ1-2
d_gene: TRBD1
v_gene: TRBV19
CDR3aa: CASSATGAGYTF
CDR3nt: TGTGCCAGTAGCGCGACAGGGGCCGGCTACACCTTC

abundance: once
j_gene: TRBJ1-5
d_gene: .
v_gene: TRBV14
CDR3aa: CASSLGGGQPQHF
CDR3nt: TGTGCCAGCAGCCTCGGGGGGGGTCAGCCCCAGCATTTT

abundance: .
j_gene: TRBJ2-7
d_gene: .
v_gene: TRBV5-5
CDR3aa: CASSFGGYEQYF
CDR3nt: TGTGCCAGCAGCTTTGGGGGGTACGAGCAGTACTTC

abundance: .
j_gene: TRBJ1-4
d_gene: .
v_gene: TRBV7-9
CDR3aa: CASSSDRDIFKGTNEKLFF
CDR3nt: TGTGCCAGCAGCTCCGACCGGGACATCTTTAAGGGAACTAATGAAAAACTGTTTTTT

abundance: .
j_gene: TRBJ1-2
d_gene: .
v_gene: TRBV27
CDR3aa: CASSLGGQYGYTF
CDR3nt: TGTGCCAGCAGTTTAGGGGGACAATATGGCTACACCTTC

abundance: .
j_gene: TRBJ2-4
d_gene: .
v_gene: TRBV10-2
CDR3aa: CASSESSIAKNIQYF
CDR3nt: TGCGCCAGCAGTGAGTCATCAATAGCCAAAAACATTCAGTACTTC

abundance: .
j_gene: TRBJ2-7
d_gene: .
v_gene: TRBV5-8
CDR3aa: CASSLAYLNEQYF
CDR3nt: TGTGCCAGCAGCTTGGCCTATCTAAACGAGCAGTACTTC

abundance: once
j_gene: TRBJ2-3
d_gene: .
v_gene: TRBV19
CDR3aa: CATSDRGTSTDTQYF
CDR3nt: TGTGCCACCTCCGACCGAGGAACTAGCACAGATACGCAGTATTTT

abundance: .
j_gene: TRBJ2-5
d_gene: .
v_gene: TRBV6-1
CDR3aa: CASSEQDLRGTQYF
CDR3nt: TGTGCCAGCAGTGAACAGGACTTACGGGGGACCCAGTACTTC

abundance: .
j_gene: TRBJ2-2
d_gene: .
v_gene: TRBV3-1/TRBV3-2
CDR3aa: CASRPRVVGELFF
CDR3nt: TGTGCCAGCAGACCCAGGGTAGTCGGGGAGCTGTTTTTT

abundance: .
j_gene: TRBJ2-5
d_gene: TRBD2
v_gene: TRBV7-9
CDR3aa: CASSPYSGLGQETQYF
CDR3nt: TGTGCCAGCAGCCCCTATAGCGGGTTGGGACAAGAGACCCAGTACTTC

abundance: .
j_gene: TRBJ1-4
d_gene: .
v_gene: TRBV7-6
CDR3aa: CASSPDRLNEKLFF
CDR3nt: TGTGCCAGCAGCCCGGACAGACTTAATGAAAAACTGTTTTTT

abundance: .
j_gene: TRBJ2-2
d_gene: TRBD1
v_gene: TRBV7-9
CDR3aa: CARAGTGDGTGELFF
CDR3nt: TGTGCCAGAGCCGGGACAGGGGATGGCACCGGGGAGCTGTTTTTT

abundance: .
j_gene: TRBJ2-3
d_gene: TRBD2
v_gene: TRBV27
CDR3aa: CASSLFVTRGGADTQYF
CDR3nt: TGTGCCAGCAGTTTATTCGTCACCCGGGGGGGCGCAGATACGCAGTATTTT

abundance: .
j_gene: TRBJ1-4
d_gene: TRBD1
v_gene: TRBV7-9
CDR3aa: CASSPKGTGDEKLFF
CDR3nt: TGTGCCAGCAGCCCAAAGGGGACAGGGGATGAAAAACTGTTTTTT

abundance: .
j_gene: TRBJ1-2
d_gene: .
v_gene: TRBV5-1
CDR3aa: CASSLEGLLYTF
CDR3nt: TGCGCCAGCAGCTTGGAGGGACTCCTTTACACCTTC

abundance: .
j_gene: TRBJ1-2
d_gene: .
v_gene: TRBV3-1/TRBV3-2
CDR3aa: CASGQAIHGYTF
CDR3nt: TGTGCCAGCGGGCAGGCCATCCATGGCTACACCTTC

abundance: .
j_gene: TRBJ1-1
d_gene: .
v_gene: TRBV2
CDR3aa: CASSQQGPEAFF
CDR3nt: TGTGCCAGCAGTCAGCAGGGGCCTGAAGCTTTCTTT

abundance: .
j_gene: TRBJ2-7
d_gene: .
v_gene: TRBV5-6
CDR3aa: CASSLGMSSYEQYF
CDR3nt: TGTGCCAGCAGCTTGGGCATGAGCTCCTACGAGCAGTACTTC

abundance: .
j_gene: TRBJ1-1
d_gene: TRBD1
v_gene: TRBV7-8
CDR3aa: CASSPNRGRTEAFF
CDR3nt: TGTGCCAGCAGCCCCAACAGGGGGAGGACTGAAGCTTTCTTT

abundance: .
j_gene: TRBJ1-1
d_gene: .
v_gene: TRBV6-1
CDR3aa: CASSELSGPIEAFF
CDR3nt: TGTGCCAGCAGTGAATTAAGTGGTCCTATTGAAGCTTTCTTT

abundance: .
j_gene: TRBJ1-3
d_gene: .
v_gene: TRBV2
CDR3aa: CASSEGRGTGNTIYF
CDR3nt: TGTGCCAGCAGTGAGGGAAGGGGGACTGGAAACACCATATATTTT

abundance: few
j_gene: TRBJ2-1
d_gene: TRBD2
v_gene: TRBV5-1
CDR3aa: CASKMGGQNNEQFF
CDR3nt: TGCGCCAGCAAGATGGGAGGGCAGAACAATGAGCAGTTCTTC

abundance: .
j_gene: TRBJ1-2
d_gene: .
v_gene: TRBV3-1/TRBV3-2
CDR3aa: CASSHALGGLYGYTF
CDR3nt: TGTGCCAGCAGCCACGCGCTTGGAGGGCTCTATGGCTACACCTTC

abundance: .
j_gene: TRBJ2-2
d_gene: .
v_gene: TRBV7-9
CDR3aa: CASSSNRGTGELFF
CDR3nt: TGTGCCAGCAGTTCGAATAGGGGCACCGGGGAGCTGTTTTTT

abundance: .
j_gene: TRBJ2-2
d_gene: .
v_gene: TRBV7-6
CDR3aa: CASSLGGILNTGELFF
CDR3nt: TGTGCCAGCAGCTTAGGCGGAATCCTGAACACCGGGGAGCTGTTTTTT

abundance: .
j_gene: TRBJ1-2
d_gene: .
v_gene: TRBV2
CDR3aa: CASMRTGGASYGYTF
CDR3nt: TGTGCCAGCATGAGGACGGGTGGGGCGAGCTATGGCTACACCTTC

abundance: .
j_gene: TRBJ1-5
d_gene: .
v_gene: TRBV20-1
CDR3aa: CSASVQGQPDQPQHF
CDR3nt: TGCAGTGCTAGTGTCCAGGGGCAGCCGGATCAGCCCCAGCATTTT

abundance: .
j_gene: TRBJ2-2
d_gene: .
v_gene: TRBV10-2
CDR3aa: CASSEYDFTGELFF
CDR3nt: TGCGCCAGCAGTGAGTATGACTTCACCGGGGAGCTGTTTTTT

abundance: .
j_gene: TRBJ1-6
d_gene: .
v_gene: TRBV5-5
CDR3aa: CASSFRPGESSPLHF
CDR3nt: TGTGCCAGCAGCTTCCGTCCAGGGGAGAGTTCACCCCTCCACTTT

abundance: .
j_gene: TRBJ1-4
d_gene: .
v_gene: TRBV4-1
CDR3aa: CASSPTIPDRRDATNEKLFF
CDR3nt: TGCGCCAGCAGCCCTACGATACCCGACAGGAGAGATGCAACTAATGAAAAACTGTTTTTT

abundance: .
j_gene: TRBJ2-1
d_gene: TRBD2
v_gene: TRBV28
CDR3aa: CASSSTGTSGDAHNEQFF
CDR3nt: TGTGCCAGCAGTTCAACCGGGACTAGCGGGGACGCGCACAATGAGCAGTTCTTC

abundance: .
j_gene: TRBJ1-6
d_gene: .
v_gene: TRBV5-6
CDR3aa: CASSLAQGVGYNSPLHF
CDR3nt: TGTGCCAGCAGCTTGGCCCAGGGTGTAGGCTATAATTCACCCCTCCACTTT

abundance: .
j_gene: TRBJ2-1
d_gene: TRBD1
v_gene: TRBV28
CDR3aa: CASNRDRVTYNEQFF
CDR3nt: TGTGCCAGCAATCGGGACAGGGTCACCTACAATGAGCAGTTCTTC

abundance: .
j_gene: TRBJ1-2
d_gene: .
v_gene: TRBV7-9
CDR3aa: CASSSPLEARSYTF
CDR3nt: TGTGCCAGCAGCTCCCCTTTGGAGGCGAGGAGCTACACCTTC

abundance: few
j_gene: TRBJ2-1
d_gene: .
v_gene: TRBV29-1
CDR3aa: CSVEESQTGNNEQFF
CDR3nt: TGCAGCGTTGAAGAAAGTCAGACAGGAAACAATGAGCAGTTCTTC

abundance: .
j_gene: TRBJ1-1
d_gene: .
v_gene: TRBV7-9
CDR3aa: CASSSTQAGTEAFF
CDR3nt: TGTGCCAGCAGCTCCACCCAGGCGGGGACTGAAGCTTTCTTT

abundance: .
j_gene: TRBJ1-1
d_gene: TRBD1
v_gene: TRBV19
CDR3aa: CASTRQGFDTEAFF
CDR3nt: TGTGCCAGTACCCGACAGGGCTTCGATACTGAAGCTTTCTTT

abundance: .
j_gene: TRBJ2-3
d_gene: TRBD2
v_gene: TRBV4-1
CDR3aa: CASSQERSGGFDTQYF
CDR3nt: TGCGCCAGCAGCCAAGAGCGTAGCGGGGGGTTTGATACGCAGTATTTT

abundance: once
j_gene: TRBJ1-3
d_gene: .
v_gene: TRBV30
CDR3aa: CAWSLRGGNTIYF
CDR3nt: TGTGCCTGGAGTCTAAGGGGGGGAAACACCATATATTTT

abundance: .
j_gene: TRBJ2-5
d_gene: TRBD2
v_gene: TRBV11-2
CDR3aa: CASSLPPGGQETQYF
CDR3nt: TGTGCCAGCAGCTTACCCCCCGGGGGGCAAGAGACCCAGTACTTC

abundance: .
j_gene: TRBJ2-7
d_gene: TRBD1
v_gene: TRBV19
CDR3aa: CASSVGQGVPYEQYF
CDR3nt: TGTGCCAGTAGTGTGGGACAGGGGGTACCTTACGAGCAGTACTTC

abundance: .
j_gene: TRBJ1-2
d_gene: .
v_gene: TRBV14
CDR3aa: CASSPFGVTNYGYTF
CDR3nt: TGTGCCAGCAGCCCTTTTGGAGTTACTAACTATGGCTACACCTTC

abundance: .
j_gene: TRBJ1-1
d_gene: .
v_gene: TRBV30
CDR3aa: CAWSREGFGTEAFF
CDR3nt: TGTGCCTGGAGCAGGGAGGGATTTGGCACTGAAGCTTTCTTT

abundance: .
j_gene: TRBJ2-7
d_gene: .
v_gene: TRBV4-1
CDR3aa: CASSQAGHSIGEQYF
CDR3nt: TGCGCCAGCAGCCAAGCGGGACATTCCATTGGCGAGCAGTACTTC

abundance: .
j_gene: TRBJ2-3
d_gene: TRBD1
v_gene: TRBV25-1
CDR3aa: CASRSPGTGRRQYF
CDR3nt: TGTGCCAGCAGAAGTCCCGGGACAGGGCGGAGGCAGTATTTT

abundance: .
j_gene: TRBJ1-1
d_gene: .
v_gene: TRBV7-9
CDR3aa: CASSLVPSTEAFF
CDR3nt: TGTGCCAGCAGCTTAGTCCCGTCCACTGAAGCTTTCTTT